This T cell receptor (beta chain) was observed in a study of OX40 agonist ivuxolimab in advanced cancers. Findings of the study overall: At 0.1 to 3.0 mg/kg and by week 6, CD4+ and CD8+ T cells in the blood had expanded clonally.

Patients were excluded for autoimmune disease history or systemic immunosuppression. Only in-frame clones appear in the TCRdb table, and some are missing; sequencing was by immunoSEQ multiplex PCR. Of fewer than 90,000 clones detected, about 89% appear once; the ten largest clones hold about 1.6%. This CDR3 region has 14 residues. V dropped 4 bases and J dropped 7; count of bases not matched to a gene: 8. Germline CDR1 is SGHRS and CDR2 is YFSETQ. As for this clone: What it recognizes is unknown.

This TCR came from an adult with an advanced solid tumor such as melanoma, head and neck, liver or kidney cancer. The rearrangement joins TRBV5-1 to TRBJ2-5; 9 positions match TRBD1. The starting material was CD4+ or CD8+ T cells sorted from blood, obtained in a trial of the OX40 agonist ivuxolimab. CDR3 DNA sequence: TGCGCCAGCAGCCGGGACAGGGAGGAAGGGACCCAGTACTTC. This codes for CASSRDREEGTQYF.